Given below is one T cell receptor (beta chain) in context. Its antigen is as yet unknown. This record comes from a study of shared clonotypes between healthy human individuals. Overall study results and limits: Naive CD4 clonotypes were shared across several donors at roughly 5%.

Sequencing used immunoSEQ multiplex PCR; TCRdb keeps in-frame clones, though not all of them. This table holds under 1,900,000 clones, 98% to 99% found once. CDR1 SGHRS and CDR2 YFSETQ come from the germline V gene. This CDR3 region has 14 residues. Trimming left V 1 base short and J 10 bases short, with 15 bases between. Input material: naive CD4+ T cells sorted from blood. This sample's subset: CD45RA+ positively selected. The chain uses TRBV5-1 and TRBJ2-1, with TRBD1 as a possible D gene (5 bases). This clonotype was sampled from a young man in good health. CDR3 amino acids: CASSLQTLNREQFF. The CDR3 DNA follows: TGCGCCAGCAGCTTGCAGACTCTCAACAGGGAGCAGTTCTTC.